This TCR beta chain stems from a study of STAT5B mutations in CD4+ large granular lymphocyte leukemia. Broader study findings: The CD4+ versus CD8+ T-LGLL clonality difference may reflect limited sample size. CD4-sorted patient repertoires seemed more clonal than healthy CD4+ repertoires.

The germline CDR1 and CDR2 sequences are SGDLS and YYNGEE. This CDR3 is 19 amino acids long. With V trimmed by 4 bases and J by 1 base, 9 bases remained unmatched. In the original processing: A clonotype over 5% of the repertoire counted as a possible leukemic clone, some 63 overall. Profiling relied on immunoSEQ multiplex PCR, and the TCRdb table lists in-frame clones only, not all of them. Clone size and the V and J calls come from that table; the DNA yielded D and trimming. Of about 6,300 clones in the sample, about three quarters were seen once. About this clone: Its target is unknown.

Bead-separated CD4+, CD4+CD8+, CD57+ or CD56+ fractions, or PBMC, were used. The TCR comes from a woman aged 70-85 years with CD4+ T-cell large granular lymphocyte leukemia. Specimen: PBMCs. The chain joins TRBV9 to TRBJ2-3, with TRBD2 identical over 16 bases. CDR3 DNA sequence: TGTGCCAGCAGCCCCAGGGGACTAGCGGGGGGGGGTGGCACAGATACGCAGTATTTT. Amino acid sequence: CASSPRGLAGGGGTDTQYF.